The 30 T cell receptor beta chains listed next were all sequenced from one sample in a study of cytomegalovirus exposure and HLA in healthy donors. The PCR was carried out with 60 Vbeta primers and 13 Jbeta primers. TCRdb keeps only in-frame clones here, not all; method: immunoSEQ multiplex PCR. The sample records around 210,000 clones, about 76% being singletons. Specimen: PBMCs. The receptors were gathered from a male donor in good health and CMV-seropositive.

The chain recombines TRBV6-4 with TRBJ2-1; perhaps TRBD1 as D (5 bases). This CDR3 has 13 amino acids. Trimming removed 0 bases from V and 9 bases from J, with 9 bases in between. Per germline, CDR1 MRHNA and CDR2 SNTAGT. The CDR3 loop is CASSDSNQGEQFF. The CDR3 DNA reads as TGTGCCAGCAGTGACTCGAATCAGGGTGAGCAGTTCTTC.

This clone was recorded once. CDR3 sequence: CASSLNPSGRTAYEQYF. The CDR3 nucleotides are TGTGCCAGCAGCTTAAATCCCAGCGGGAGGACCGCCTACGAGCAGTACTTC. The genes are TRBV7-3 and TRBJ2-7, with 9 bases aligning to TRBD2. Unmatched junction bases numbered 9, after V lost 1 base and J lost 2 bases. This CDR3 has 17 residues. CDR1 SGHTA and CDR2 FQGTGA come from the germline V gene.

CDR3 region: CASSWAGVLEAFF. The CDR3 nucleotides are TGTGCCAGCAGTTGGGCCGGGGTCCTTGAAGCTTTCTTT. J is TRBJ1-1 and V is TRBV6-5, with D uncertain. V lost 4 bases to trimming and J lost 7 bases, with 13 bases between them. The CDR3 has 13 residues. Germline V gene data show CDR1 as MNHEY and CDR2 as SVGAGI.

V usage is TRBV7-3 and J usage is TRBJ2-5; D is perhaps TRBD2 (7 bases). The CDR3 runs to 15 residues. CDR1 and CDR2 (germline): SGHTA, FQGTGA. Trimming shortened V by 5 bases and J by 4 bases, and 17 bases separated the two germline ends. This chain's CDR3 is CASSRTGGRGETQYF. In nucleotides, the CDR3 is TGTGCCAGCAGCCGGACGGGGGGCCGAGGAGAGACCCAGTACTTC. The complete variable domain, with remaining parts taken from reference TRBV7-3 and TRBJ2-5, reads GAGVSQTPSNKVTEKGKYVELRCDPISGHTALYWYRQSLGQGPEFLIYFQGTGAADDSGLPNDRFFAVRPEGSVSTLKIQRTERGDSAVYLCASSRTGGRGETQYFGPGTRLLVL.

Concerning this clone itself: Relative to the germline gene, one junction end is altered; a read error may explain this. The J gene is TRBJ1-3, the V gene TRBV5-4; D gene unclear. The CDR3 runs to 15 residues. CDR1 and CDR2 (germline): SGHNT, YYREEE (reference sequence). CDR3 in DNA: TGTGCCAGCAGCCGGAGCGGGCCGTCTGGAAACATCATATATTTT. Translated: CASSRSGPSGNIIYF.

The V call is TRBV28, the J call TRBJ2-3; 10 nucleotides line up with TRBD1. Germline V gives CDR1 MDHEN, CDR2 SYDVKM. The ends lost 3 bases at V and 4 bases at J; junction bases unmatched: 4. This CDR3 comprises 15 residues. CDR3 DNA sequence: TGTGCCAGCAGTTTTGGGACAGGGGTTCCAGATACGCAGTATTTT. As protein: CASSFGTGVPDTQYF.

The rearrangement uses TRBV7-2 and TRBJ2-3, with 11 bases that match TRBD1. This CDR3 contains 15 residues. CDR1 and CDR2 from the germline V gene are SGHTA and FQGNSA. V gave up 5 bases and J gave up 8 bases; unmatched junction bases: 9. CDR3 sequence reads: CASSPIGTGGLTQYF. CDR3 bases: TGTGCCAGCAGCCCCATTGGGACAGGGGGGCTTACGCAGTATTTT.

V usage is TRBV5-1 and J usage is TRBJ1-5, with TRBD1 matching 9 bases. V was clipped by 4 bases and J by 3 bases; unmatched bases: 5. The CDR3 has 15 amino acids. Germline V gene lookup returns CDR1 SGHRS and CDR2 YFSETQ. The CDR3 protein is CASSPGTGTNQPQHF. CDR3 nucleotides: TGCGCCAGCAGCCCGGGGACAGGGACCAATCAGCCCCAGCATTTT.

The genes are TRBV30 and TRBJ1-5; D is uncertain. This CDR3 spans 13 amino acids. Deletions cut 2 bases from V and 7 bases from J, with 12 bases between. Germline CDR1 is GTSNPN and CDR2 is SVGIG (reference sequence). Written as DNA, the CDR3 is TGTGCCTGGAGTTCTAGCGGATCCCAGCCCCAGCATTTT. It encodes CAWSSSGSQPQHF.

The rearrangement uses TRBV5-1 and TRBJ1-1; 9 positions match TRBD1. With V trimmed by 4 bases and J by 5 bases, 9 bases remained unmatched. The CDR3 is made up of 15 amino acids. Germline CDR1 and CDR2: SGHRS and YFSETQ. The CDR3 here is CASSQNRGRVTEAFF. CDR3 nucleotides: TGCGCCAGCAGCCAGAACAGGGGGCGAGTAACTGAAGCTTTCTTT.

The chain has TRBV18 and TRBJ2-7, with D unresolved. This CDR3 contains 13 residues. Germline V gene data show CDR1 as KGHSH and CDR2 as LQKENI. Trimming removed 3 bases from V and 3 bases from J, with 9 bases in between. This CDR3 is CASSPSRRYEQYF. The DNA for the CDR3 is TGTGCCAGCTCACCGTCGCGGCGCTACGAGCAGTACTTC.

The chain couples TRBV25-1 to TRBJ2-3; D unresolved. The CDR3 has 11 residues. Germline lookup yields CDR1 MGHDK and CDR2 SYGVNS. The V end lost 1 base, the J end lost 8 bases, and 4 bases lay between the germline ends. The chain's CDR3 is CASSESGTQYF. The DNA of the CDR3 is TGTGCCAGCAGTGAATCCGGTACGCAGTATTTT. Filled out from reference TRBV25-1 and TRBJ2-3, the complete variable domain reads EADIYQTPRYLVIGTGKKITLECSQTMGHDKMYWYQQDPGMELHLIHYSYGVNSTEKGDLSSESTVSRIRTEHFPLTLESARPSHTSQYLCASSESGTQYFGPGTRLTVL.

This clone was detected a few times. The CDR3 is CASRKGGVGNQPQHF. The CDR3 coding sequence is TGTGCCAGCAGAAAGGGGGGGGTAGGCAATCAGCCCCAGCATTTT. The chain is built from TRBV28 and TRBJ1-5, with D perhaps TRBD1 (6 bases). This CDR3 region has 15 residues. V shed 6 bases and J shed 2 bases, with 14 bases lying between them. CDR1 MDHEN and CDR2 SYDVKM come from the germline V gene.

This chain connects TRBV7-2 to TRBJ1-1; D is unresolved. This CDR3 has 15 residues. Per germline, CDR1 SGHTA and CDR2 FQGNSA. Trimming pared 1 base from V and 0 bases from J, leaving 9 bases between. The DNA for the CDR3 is TGTGCCAGCAGCTTAGTTGGGGAGATGAACACTGAAGCTTTCTTT. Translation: CASSLVGEMNTEAFF.

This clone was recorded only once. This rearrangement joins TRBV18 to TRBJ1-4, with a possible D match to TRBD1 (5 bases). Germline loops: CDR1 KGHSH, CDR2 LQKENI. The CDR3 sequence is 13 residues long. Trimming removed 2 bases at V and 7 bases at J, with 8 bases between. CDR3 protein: CASSPEGVEKLFF. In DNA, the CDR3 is TGTGCCAGCTCACCAGAAGGGGTTGAAAAACTGTTTTTT. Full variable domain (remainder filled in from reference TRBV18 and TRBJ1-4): NAGVMQNPRHLVRRRGQEARLRCSPMKGHSHVYWYRQLPEEGLKFMVYLQKENIIDESGMPKERFSAEFPKEGPSILRIQQVVRGDSAAYFCASSPEGVEKLFFGSGTQLSVL.

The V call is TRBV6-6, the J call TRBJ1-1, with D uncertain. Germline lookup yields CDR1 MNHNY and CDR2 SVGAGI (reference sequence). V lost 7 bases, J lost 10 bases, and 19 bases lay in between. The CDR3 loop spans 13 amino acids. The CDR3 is CASTFRGPEAAFF. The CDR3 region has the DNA TGTGCCAGCACTTTTCGGGGTCCAGAGGCAGCTTTCTTT.

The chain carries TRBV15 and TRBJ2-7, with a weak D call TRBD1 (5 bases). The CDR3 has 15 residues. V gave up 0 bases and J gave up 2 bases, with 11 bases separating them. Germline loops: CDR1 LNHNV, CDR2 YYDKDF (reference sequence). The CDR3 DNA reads TGTGCCACCAGCAGAGATCTAGACAGTCCCTACGAGCAGTACTTC. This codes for CATSRDLDSPYEQYF.

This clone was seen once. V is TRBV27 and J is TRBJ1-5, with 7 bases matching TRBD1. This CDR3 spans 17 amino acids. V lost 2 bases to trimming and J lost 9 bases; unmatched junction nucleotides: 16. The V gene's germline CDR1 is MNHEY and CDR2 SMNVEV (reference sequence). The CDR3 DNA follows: TGTGCCAGCAGTTTAGACCCTCGACAGGGCTTGACAGGGCCCCAGCATTTT. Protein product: CASSLDPRQGLTGPQHF.

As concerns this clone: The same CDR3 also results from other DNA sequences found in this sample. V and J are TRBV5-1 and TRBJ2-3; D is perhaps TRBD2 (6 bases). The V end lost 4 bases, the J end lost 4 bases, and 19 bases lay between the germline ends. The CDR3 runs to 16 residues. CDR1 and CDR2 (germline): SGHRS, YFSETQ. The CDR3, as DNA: TGCGCCAGCAGCGGGGGGACGGAGCTAGGTGCAGATACGCAGTATTTT. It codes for CASSGGTELGADTQYF.

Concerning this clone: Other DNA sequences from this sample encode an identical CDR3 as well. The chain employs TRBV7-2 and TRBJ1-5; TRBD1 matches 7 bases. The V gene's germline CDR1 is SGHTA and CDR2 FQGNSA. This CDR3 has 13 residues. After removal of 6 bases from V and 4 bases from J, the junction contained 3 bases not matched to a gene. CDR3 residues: CASSLQGNQPQHF. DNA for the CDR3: TGTGCCAGCAGTCTACAGGGGAATCAGCCCCAGCATTTT.

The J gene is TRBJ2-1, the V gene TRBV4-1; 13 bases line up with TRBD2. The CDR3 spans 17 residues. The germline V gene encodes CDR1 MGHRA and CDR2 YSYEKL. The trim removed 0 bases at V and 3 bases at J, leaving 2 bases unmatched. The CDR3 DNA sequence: TGCGCCAGCAGCCAAGATGGACTAGCGGGAGACTACAATGAGCAGTTCTTC. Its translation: CASSQDGLAGDYNEQFF.

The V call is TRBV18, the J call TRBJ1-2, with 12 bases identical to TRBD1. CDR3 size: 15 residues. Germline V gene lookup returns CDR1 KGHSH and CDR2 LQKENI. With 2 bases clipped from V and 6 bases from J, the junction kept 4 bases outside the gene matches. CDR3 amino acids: CASSPWGQGAHGYTF. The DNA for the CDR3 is TGTGCCAGCTCACCATGGGGACAGGGGGCACATGGCTACACCTTC. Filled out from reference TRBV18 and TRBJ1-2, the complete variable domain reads NAGVMQNPRHLVRRRGQEARLRCSPMKGHSHVYWYRQLPEEGLKFMVYLQKENIIDESGMPKERFSAEFPKEGPSILRIQQVVRGDSAAYFCASSPWGQGAHGYTFGSGTRLTVV.

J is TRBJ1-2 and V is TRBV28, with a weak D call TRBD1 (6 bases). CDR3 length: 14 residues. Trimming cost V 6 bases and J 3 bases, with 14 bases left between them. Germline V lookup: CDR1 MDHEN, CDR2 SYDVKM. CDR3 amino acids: CASSPGARDYGYTF. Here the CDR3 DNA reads TGTGCCAGCAGCCCAGGGGCGCGGGACTATGGCTACACCTTC.

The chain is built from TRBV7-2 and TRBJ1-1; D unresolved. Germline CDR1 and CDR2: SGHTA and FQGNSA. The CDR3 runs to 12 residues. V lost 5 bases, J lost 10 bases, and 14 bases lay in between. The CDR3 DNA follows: TGTGCCAGCAGCACAGTGTTAGGTGGAGCTTTCTTT. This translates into CASSTVLGGAFF.

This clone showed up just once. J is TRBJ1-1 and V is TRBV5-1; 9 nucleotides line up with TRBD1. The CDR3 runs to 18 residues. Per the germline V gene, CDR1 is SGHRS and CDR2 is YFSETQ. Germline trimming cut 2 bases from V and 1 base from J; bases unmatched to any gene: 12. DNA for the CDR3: TGCGCCAGCAGCTTTGAAACACAGGGGGCGTATGGGAACACTGAAGCTTTCTTT. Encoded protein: CASSFETQGAYGNTEAFF.

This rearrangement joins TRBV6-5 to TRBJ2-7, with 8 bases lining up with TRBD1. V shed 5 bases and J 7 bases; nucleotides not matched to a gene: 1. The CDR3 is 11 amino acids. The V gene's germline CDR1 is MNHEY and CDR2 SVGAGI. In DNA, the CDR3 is TGTGCCAGCAGTACAGGGGGGGAGCAGTACTTC. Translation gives CASSTGGEQYF.

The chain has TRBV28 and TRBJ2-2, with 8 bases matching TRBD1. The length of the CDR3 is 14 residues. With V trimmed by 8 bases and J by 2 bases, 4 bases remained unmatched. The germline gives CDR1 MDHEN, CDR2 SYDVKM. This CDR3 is CASLDRGNTGELFF. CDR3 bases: TGTGCCAGCCTAGACAGGGGAAACACCGGGGAGCTGTTTTTT.

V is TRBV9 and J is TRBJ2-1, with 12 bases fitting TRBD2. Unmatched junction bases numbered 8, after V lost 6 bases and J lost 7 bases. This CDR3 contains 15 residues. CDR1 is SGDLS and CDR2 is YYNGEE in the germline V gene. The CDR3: CASTPGLAGGNEQFF. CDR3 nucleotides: TGTGCCAGCACCCCGGGACTAGCGGGCGGAAATGAGCAGTTCTTC.

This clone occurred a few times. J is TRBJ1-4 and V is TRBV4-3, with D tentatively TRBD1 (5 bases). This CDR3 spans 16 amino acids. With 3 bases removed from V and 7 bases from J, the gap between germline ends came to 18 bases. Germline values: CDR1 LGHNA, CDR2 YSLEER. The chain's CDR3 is CASSHNTGVEGEKLFF. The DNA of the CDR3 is TGCGCCAGCAGCCACAATACAGGAGTGGAGGGTGAAAAACTGTTTTTT.

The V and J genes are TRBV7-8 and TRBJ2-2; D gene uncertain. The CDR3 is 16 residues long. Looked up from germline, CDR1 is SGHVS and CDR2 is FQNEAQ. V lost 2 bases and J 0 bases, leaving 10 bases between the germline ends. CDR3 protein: CASSLMQHTNTGELFF. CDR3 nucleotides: TGTGCCAGCAGCTTAATGCAACACACGAACACCGGGGAGCTGTTTTTT.